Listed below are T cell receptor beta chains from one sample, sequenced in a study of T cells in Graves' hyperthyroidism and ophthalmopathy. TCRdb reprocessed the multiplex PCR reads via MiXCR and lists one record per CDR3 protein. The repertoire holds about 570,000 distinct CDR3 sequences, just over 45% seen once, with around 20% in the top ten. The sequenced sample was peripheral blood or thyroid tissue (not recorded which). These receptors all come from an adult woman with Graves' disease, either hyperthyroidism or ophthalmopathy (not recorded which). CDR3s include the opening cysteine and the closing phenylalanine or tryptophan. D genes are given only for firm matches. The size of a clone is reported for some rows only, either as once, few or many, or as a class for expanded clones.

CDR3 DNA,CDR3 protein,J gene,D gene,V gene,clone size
TGTGCCAGCAGCGTAAGGGGGACCTCGAACACTGAAGCTTTCTTT,CASSVRGTSNTEAFF,TRBJ1-1,.,TRBV7-9,many
TGTGCCAGCAGCCCCGTCGGCGGGGAGCTGTTTTTT,CASSPVGGELFF,TRBJ2-2,.,TRBV7-2,.
TGCAGCGTTGAAGGAGACTCCCACAATGAGCAGTTCTTC,CSVEGDSHNEQFF,TRBJ2-1,.,TRBV29-1,.
TGTGCCATCGCCGGACAGGGGCCAAACTATGGCTACACCTTC,CAIAGQGPNYGYTF,TRBJ1-2,TRBD1,TRBV10-3,once
TGTGCCAGCAGACCCGGGACAGAGGCGTACGAGCAGTACTTC,CASRPGTEAYEQYF,TRBJ2-7,TRBD1,TRBV28,.
TGCAGTGCTCGTAAGGGACTAGCGGGACAAGAGACCCAGTACTTC,CSARKGLAGQETQYF,TRBJ2-5,TRBD2,TRBV20-1,.
TGTGCCAGCAGACCGGGACAGCCAAATGAAAAACTGTTTTTT,CASRPGQPNEKLFF,TRBJ1-4,TRBD1,TRBV5-5,few
TGTGCCAGCAGCCTTGGGGGAGCTACCAACACTGAAGCTTTCTTT,CASSLGGATNTEAFF,TRBJ1-1,.,TRBV11-3,many
TGTGCCAGCAGGGTGGGGAGCGGGTACTCCTACGAGCAGTACTTC,CASRVGSGYSYEQYF,TRBJ2-7,.,TRBV6-1,few
TGCGCCAGCAGCTTTACTGGGTTCGGCTACACCTTC,CASSFTGFGYTF,TRBJ1-2,.,TRBV5-1,many
TGCGCCAGCAGCTTGGACGGGAACCAAGAGACCCAGTACTTC,CASSLDGNQETQYF,TRBJ2-5,.,TRBV5-1,many
TGTGCCAGCAGCTTAAGCCCACAGGGGCTGAACACTGAAGCTTTCTTT,CASSLSPQGLNTEAFF,TRBJ1-1,TRBD1,TRBV7-3,many
TGCGCCAGCAGCCCGGCGGGGGTGGAGACCCAGTACTTC,CASSPAGVETQYF,TRBJ2-5,TRBD2,TRBV5-1,many
TGCAGTGCTAGAACTAGCGGTGAAGTAGCTGGGGAGCTGTTTTTT,CSARTSGEVAGELFF,TRBJ2-2,TRBD2,TRBV20-1,.
TGTGCCAGCAGCAATTCGGGGTGGACCGGGGAGCTGTTTTTT,CASSNSGWTGELFF,TRBJ2-2,.,TRBV7-8,many
TGTGCCAGCAGTGCTGACAGGGGAGGAGAAAAACTGTTTTTT,CASSADRGGEKLFF,TRBJ1-4,TRBD1,TRBV25-1,.
TGTGCCAGCAGCCAGAAATCAGGGGCTGGGGCCAACGTCCTGACTTTC,CASSQKSGAGANVLTF,TRBJ2-6,.,TRBV6-1,.
TGCAGCGTTGGGGCAGCTGGGGCCAACGTCCTGACTTTC,CSVGAAGANVLTF,TRBJ2-6,.,TRBV29-1,many
TGTGCCATCACCCAGGACGCTCATAACTATGGCTACACCTTC,CAITQDAHNYGYTF,TRBJ1-2,.,TRBV10-3,.
TGTGCCAGCAGCCAAGGCCGGGCCCCGAACACTGAAGCTTTCTTT,CASSQGRAPNTEAFF,TRBJ1-1,.,TRBV4-1,.
TGTGCCAGCAGTGAATATCAGACTGCAACTAATGAAAAACTGTTTTTT,CASSEYQTATNEKLFF,TRBJ1-4,.,TRBV6-1,many
TGCGCCAGCAGCCAAGACCGACCCGGGACAGCGAACACCGGGGAGCTGTTTTTT,CASSQDRPGTANTGELFF,TRBJ2-2,TRBD1,TRBV4-1,few
TGCGCCAGCAGCCAAAGACAGGGATTTCAGCCCCAGCATTTT,CASSQRQGFQPQHF,TRBJ1-5,TRBD1,TRBV4-1,many
TGTGCCAGCAGCGTGGTCCCAGCGGGTGAGCAGTTCTTC,CASSVVPAGEQFF,TRBJ2-1,.,TRBV9,many
TGCAGTGCTAGTCCAACAGGGCGGTATGGCTACACCTTC,CSASPTGRYGYTF,TRBJ1-2,.,TRBV20-1,many
TGTGCCAGCAGTTACCGGACAGGGCGCACGGAGACCCAGTACTTC,CASSYRTGRTETQYF,TRBJ2-5,TRBD1,TRBV7-9,.
TGTGCCAGCAGTTCCCGACATACACCCAACTATGGCCACACCTTC,CASSSRHTPNYGHTF,TRBJ1-2,.,TRBV6-5,.
TGTGCCAGCAGCGTACGGGCAGGGGGGACTGAAGCTTTCTTT,CASSVRAGGTEAFF,TRBJ1-1,TRBD1,TRBV9,many
TGTGCCAGCAGTGAGCGAAGCCTTTCGGCTTTCTTT,CASSERSLSAFF,TRBJ1-1,.,TRBV2,many
TGTGCCAGCGTCTTATCCCCGGGACTAGCGGGAACCGGGGAGCTGTTTTTT,CASVLSPGLAGTGELFF,TRBJ2-2,TRBD2,TRBV2,.
TGTGCCAGCTTAGGGACAGGGGAAGCTTTCTTT,CASLGTGEAFF,TRBJ1-1,TRBD1,TRBV7-8,.
TGTGCCACCAGCAGAGTCCGGGGCACCTACGAGCAGTACTTC,CATSRVRGTYEQYF,TRBJ2-7,.,TRBV15,.
TGTGCCAGCAGCCCCGGGTTCTACAATGAGCAGTTCTTC,CASSPGFYNEQFF,TRBJ2-1,.,TRBV7-2,.
TGCGCCAGCAGCCCAATTCCCGACGGAATGAAAAACTATGGCTACACCTTC,CASSPIPDGMKNYGYTF,TRBJ1-2,.,TRBV4-1,many
TGCAGTGCTAGAGATCAGCAGCGGGCCTCCTACGAGCAGTACTTC,CSARDQQRASYEQYF,TRBJ2-7,.,TRBV20-1,.
TGTGCCACCGACAGTTCTGAAAACAGAAACGAGCAGTACTTC,CATDSSENRNEQYF,TRBJ2-7,.,TRBV10-3,.
TGCGCCAGCAGCCTGACGGCGGAAGCTAACTATGGCTACACCTTC,CASSLTAEANYGYTF,TRBJ1-2,.,TRBV5-1,many
TGTGCCAGCAGCCTAAGATGGGGGAACACTGAAGCTTTCTTT,CASSLRWGNTEAFF,TRBJ1-1,.,TRBV11-2,many
TGTGCCAGCAGCGTCGTGGGGGAGTCAGATGAGCAGTTCTTC,CASSVVGESDEQFF,TRBJ2-1,.,TRBV9,.
TGTGCCATCAGAGACGGGACAGGGACCGGGAACTCTGGAAACACCATATATTTT,CAIRDGTGTGNSGNTIYF,TRBJ1-3,TRBD1,TRBV10-3,.
TGTGCCAGCAGGGAGGATTACGAGCAGTACTTC,CASREDYEQYF,TRBJ2-7,.,TRBV28,many
TGTGCCAGCAGTTTTCTGGTAGGGGGCGGGAACACTGAAGCTTTCTTT,CASSFLVGGGNTEAFF,TRBJ1-1,TRBD1,TRBV7-4,.
TGTGCCACATCGGACAGGGCCCTCAATCAGCCCCAGCATTTT,CATSDRALNQPQHF,TRBJ1-5,TRBD1,TRBV7-2,.
TGCAGTGCTCGAAGTGGCGTTCCGGGGAAGGCCAATAATTCACCCCTCCACTTT,CSARSGVPGKANNSPLHF,TRBJ1-6,.,TRBV20-1,.
TGTGCCAGCAGCCCCGGGGGCTGGCAGCCCCAGCATTTT,CASSPGGWQPQHF,TRBJ1-5,.,TRBV7-8,.
TGTGCCAGCAGCTCTACCCGGCGGGACACTAACTATGGCTACACCTTC,CASSSTRRDTNYGYTF,TRBJ1-2,.,TRBV11-2,many
TGTGCCAGCAGCCAGGGTCGGCCCCAAGAGACCCAGTACTTC,CASSQGRPQETQYF,TRBJ2-5,.,TRBV4-1,.
TGTGCCAGCAGTCCGGACAGGGGCGCCTACGAGCAGTACTTC,CASSPDRGAYEQYF,TRBJ2-7,TRBD1,TRBV7-9,few
TGTGCCAGCAGCCCCCTCGGACAGGGCACTGAAGCTTTCTTT,CASSPLGQGTEAFF,TRBJ1-1,TRBD1,TRBV3-1,few
TGCAGCGTTGAAGATCGGGACACAGCCTACGAGCAGTACTTC,CSVEDRDTAYEQYF,TRBJ2-7,.,TRBV29-1,.
TGTGCCAGCAGCCAAGAGGGCTATGGCTACACCTTC,CASSQEGYGYTF,TRBJ1-2,.,TRBV3-1,many
TGCAGGGTCGGGGACACTGAAGCTTTCTTT,CRVGDTEAFF,TRBJ1-1,.,TRBV29-1,few
TGCGCCAGCAGCTTGGCCGAGGGCGAAGGAGAGACCCAGTACTTC,CASSLAEGEGETQYF,TRBJ2-5,.,TRBV5-1,.